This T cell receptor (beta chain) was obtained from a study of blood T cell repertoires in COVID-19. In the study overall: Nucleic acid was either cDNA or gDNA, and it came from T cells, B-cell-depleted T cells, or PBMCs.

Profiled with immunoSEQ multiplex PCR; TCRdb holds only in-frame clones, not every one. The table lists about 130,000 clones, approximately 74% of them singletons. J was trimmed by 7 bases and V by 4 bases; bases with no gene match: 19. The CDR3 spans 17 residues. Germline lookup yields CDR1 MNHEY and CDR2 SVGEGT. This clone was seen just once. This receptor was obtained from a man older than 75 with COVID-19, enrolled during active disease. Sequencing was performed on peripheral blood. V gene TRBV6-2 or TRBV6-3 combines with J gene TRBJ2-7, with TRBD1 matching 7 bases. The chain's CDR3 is CASSSRGQRSKNGEQYF. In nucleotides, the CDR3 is TGTGCCAGCAGTTCAAGGGGGCAGCGGTCTAAGAATGGGGAGCAGTACTTC.